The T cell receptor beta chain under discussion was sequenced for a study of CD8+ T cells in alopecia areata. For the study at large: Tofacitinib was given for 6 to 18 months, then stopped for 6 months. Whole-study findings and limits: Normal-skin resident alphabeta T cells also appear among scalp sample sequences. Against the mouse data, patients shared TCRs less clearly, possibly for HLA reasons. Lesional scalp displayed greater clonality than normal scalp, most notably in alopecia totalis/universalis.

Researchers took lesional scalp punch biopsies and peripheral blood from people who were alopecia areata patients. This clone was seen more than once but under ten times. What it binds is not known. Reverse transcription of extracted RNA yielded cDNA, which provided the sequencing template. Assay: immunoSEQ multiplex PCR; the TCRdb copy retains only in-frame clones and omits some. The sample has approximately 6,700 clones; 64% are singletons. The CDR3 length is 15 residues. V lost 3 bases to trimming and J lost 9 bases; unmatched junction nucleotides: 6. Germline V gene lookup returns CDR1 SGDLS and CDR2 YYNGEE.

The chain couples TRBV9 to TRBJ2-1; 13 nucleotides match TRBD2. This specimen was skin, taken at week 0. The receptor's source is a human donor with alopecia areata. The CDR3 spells CASSAGLAGDSEQFF. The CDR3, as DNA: TGTGCCAGCAGCGCCGGACTAGCGGGAGACTCTGAGCAGTTCTTC. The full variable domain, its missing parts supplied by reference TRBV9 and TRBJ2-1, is DSGVTQTPKHLITATGQRVTLRCSPRSGDLSVYWYQQSLDQGLQFLIQYYNGEERAKGNILERFSAQQFPDLHSELNLSSLELGDSALYFCASSAGLAGDSEQFFGPGTRLTVL.